The entry below gives a single T cell receptor (beta chain) sequence along with its context. Assay: immunoSEQ multiplex PCR; the TCRdb copy retains only in-frame clones and omits some. The top ten hold about 1.3% of the sample, which has about 86,000 clones, 70% to 90% seen once. These data originate in a study of OX40 agonist ivuxolimab in advanced cancers. This CDR3 is built from 15 residues. Trimming took off 7 bases at V and 2 bases at J, with 17 bases between the two ends. Per germline, CDR1 LNHDA and CDR2 SQIVND (reference sequence). The clonotype originates from an adult with an advanced solid tumor such as melanoma, head and neck, liver or kidney cancer. The source was CD4+ or CD8+ T cells sorted from blood, collected in a trial of the OX40 agonist ivuxolimab. This sequence joins TRBV19 and TRBJ2-5; no reliable D call. For the CDR3, the DNA is TGTGCCAGTACCAACCTGAGAGGACCGCAAGAGACCCAGTACTTC. Its protein is CASTNLRGPQETQYF. The full variable domain, completed using reference TRBV19 and TRBJ2-5, is DGGITQSPKYLFRKEGQNVTLSCEQNLNHDAMYWYRQDPGQGLRLIYYSQIVNDFQKGDIAEGYSVSREKKESFPLTVTSAQKNPTAFYLCASTNLRGPQETQYFGPGTRLLVL.